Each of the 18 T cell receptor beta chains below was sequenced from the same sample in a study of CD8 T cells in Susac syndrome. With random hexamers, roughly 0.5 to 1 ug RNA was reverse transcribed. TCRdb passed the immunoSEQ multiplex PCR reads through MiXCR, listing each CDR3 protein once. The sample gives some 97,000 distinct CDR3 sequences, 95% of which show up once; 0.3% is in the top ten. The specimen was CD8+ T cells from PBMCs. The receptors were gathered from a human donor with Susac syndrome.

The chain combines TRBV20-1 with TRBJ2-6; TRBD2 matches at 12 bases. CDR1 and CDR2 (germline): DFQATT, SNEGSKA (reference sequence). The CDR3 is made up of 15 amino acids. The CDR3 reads CGGLAGPSGANVLTF. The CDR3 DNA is TGCGGGGGACTAGCGGGCCCCTCTGGGGCCAACGTCCTGACTTTC.

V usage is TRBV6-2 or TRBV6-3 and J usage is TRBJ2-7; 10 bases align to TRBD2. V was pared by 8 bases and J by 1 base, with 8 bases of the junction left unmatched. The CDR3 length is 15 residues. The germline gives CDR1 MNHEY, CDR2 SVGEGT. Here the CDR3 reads CASRRASGSSYEQYF. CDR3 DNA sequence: TGTGCCAGCCGCAGGGCTAGCGGGAGTTCCTACGAGCAGTACTTC.

CDR3 protein: CASSSTSGRADEQYF. CDR3 bases: TGTGCCAGCAGTTCTACTAGCGGGAGGGCCGACGAGCAGTACTTC. This rearrangement joins TRBV28 to TRBJ2-7; 13 nucleotides line up with TRBD2. CDR1 and CDR2 (germline): MDHEN, SYDVKM. The length of the CDR3 is 15 residues. The ends lost 4 bases at V and 5 bases at J; junction bases unmatched: 5.

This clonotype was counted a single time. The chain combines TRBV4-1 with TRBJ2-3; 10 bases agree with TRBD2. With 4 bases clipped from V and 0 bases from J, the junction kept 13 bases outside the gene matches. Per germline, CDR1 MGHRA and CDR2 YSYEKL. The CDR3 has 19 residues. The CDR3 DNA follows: TGCGCCAGCAGCCTCGGACTAGCGGTGACAACAGCTAGCACAGATACGCAGTATTTT. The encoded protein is CASSLGLAVTTASTDTQYF.

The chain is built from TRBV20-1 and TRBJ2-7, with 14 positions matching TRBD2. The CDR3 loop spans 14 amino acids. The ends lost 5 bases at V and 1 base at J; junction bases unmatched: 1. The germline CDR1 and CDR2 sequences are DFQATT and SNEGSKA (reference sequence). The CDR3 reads CSARTSGGSYEQYF. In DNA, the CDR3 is TGCAGTGCTCGGACTAGCGGGGGGTCCTACGAGCAGTACTTC.

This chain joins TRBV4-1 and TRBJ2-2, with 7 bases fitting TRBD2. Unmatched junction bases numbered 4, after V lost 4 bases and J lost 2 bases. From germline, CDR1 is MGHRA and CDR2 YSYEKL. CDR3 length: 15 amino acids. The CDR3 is CASSRGGLNTGELFF. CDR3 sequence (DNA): TGCGCCAGCAGCCGGGGAGGGCTTAACACCGGGGAGCTGTTTTTT.

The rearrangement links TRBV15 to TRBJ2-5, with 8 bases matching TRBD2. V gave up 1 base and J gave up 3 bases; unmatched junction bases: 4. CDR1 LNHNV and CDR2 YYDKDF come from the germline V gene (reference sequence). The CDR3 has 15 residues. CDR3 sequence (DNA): TGTGCCACCAGCAGAGCTAGTAGCGGGGAAGAGACCCAGTACTTC. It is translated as CATSRASSGEETQYF.

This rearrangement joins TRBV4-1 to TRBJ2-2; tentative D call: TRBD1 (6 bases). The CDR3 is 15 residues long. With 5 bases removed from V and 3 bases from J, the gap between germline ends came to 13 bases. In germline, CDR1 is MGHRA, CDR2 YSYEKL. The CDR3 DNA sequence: TGCGCCAGCAGCGTTGAGGGGGTTGACACCGGGGAGCTGTTTTTT. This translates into CASSVEGVDTGELFF.

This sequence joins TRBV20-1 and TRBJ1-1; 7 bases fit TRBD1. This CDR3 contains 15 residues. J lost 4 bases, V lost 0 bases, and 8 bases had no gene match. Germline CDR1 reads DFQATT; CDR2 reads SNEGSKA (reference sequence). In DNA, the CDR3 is TGCAGTGCTAGAGATCCCCTACAGGGGATCACTGAAGCTTTCTTT. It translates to CSARDPLQGITEAFF.

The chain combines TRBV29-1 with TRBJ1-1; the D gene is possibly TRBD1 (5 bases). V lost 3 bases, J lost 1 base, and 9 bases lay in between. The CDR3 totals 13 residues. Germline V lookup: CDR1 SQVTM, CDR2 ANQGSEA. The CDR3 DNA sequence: TGCAGCGTTGATAAGACAGAGAACACTGAAGCTTTCTTT. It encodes CSVDKTENTEAFF.

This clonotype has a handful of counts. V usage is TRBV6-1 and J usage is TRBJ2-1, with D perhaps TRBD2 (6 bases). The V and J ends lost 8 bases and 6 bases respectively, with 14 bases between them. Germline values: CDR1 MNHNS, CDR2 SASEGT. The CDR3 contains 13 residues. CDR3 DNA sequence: TGTGCCAGCGGGTTCTCTAGCGTCAATGAGCAGTTCTTC. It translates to CASGFSSVNEQFF.

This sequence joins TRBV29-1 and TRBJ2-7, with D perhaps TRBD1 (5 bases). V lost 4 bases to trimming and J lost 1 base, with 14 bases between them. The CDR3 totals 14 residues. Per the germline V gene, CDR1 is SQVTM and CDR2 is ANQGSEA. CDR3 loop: CSVASLTGSYEQYF. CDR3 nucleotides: TGCAGCGTTGCAAGTTTAACAGGATCCTACGAGCAGTACTTC.

The CDR3 protein is CASSLDTRTSGTTDTQYF. In nucleotides, the CDR3 is TGTGCCAGCAGCTTAGATACCAGGACTAGCGGGACTACAGATACGCAGTATTTT. The V and J genes are TRBV11-2 and TRBJ2-3, with TRBD2 matching 12 bases. The germline V gene has CDR1 SGHAT and CDR2 FQNNGV. The CDR3 extends over 18 amino acids. Trimming removed 0 bases from V and 3 bases from J; junction bases left unmatched: 7.

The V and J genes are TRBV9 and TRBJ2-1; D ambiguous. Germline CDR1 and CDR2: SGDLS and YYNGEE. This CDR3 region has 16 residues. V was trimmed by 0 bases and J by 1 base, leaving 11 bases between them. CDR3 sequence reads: CASSVDPPGSYNEQFF. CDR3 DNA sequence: TGTGCCAGCAGCGTAGACCCACCAGGATCCTACAATGAGCAGTTCTTC.

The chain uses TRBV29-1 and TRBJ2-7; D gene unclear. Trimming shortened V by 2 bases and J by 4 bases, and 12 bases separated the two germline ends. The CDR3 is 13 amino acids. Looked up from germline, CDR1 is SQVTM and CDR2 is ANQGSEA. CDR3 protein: CSVELGLGYEQYF. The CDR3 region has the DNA TGCAGCGTTGAATTGGGATTGGGGTACGAGCAGTACTTC.

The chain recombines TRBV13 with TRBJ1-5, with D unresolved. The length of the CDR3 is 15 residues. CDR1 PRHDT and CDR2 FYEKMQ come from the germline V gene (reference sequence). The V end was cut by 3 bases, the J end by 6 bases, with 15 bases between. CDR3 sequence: CASSFGQVESQPQHF. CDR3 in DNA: TGTGCCAGCAGCTTCGGGCAGGTTGAGAGTCAGCCCCAGCATTTT.

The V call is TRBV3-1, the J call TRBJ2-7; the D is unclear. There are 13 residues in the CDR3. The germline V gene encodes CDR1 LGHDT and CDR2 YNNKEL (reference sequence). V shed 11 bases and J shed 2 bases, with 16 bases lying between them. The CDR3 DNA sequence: TGTGCCTCATCGTCGGACGAAACCTACGAGCAGTACTTC. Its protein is CASSSDETYEQYF.

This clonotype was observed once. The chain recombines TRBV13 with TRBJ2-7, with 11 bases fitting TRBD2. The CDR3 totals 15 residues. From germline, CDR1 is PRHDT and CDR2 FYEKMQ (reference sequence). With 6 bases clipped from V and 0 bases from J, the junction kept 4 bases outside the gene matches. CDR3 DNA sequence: TGTGCCAGCAGATATGGGACTAGCGGCTCCTACGAGCAGTACTTC. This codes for CASRYGTSGSYEQYF.